This TCR beta chain came from a study of cytomegalovirus exposure and HLA in healthy donors. Notes on the study in general: It was confirmed in vitro that a few of the CMV-associated chains were specific for CMV antigens.

Donors were nominally healthy when sampled, though unrecorded immune exposures were likely. In the case of this clone: Antigen unknown.

Germline V CDR1 and CDR2: MDHEN, SYDVKM. The CDR3 is 12 amino acids. The V gene end was trimmed by 10 bases and the J gene end by 8 bases; junction bases not matched to a gene: 8. Researchers ran the PCR with 60 Vbeta and 13 Jbeta primers. Here immunoSEQ multiplex PCR was the method, and the copy in TCRdb shows in-frame clones only, minus some. In the table there are 110,000 to 150,000 clones, 73% of which are singletons. The receptor's source is a woman aged 40 to 55 in good health and CMV-seronegative. Sequenced: PBMCs. V and J are TRBV28 and TRBJ1-2; 9 bases line up with TRBD1. CDR3 residues: CATVTGGRGYTF. The DNA of the CDR3 is TGTGCCACCGTGACAGGGGGGAGAGGCTACACCTTC.